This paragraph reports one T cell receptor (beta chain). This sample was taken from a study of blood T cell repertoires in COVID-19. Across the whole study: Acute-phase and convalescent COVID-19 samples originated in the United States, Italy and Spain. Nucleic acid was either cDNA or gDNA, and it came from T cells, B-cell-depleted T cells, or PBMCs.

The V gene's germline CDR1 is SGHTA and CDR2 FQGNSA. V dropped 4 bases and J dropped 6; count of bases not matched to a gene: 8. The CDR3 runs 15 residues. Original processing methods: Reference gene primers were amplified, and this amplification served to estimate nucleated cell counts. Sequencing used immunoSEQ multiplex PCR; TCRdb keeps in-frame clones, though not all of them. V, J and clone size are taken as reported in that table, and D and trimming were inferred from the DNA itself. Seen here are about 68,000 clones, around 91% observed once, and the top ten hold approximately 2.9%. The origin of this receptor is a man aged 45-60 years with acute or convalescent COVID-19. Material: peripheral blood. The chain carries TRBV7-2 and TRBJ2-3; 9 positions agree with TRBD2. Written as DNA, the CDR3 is TGTGCCAGCAGCTCCTTTAGCGGGAGTAGGGATACGCAGTATTTT. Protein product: CASSSFSGSRDTQYF. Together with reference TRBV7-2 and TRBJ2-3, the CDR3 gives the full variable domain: GAGVSQSPSNKVTEKGKDVELRCDPISGHTALYWYRQSLGQGLEFLIYFQGNSAPDKSGLPSDRFSAERTGGSVSTLTIQRTQQEDSAVYLCASSSFSGSRDTQYFGPGTRLTVL.